The 2 T cell receptor beta chains below were found in one sample sequenced in a study of blood T cell repertoires in COVID-19 (dated by TCRdb to 2020 to 2021). Library generation was performed with the immunoSEQ multiplex PCR assay. TCRdb retrieved this table from immuneACCESS and kept in-frame rearrangements only. Not all clones are present; in checked studies, unresolved V genes account for under half, and no reason is known for the remainder. For this sample the table gives around 200,000 clones, of which 84% were detected only once. Clones ranked in the top ten supply approximately 15% of the sample. The sequencing sample was made of peripheral blood. The receptors were gathered from a woman in her 70s with COVID-19, enrolled during active disease.

J is TRBJ2-5 and V is TRBV28, with 10 bases lining up with TRBD1. Trimming cost V 4 bases and J 2 bases; bases outside gene matches: 4. This CDR3 spans 15 amino acids. Germline V CDR1 and CDR2: MDHEN, SYDVKM. CDR3 loop: CASSSGTGDQETQYF. The CDR3 DNA reads as TGTGCCAGCAGTTCCGGGACAGGGGATCAAGAGACCCAGTACTTC.

The chain links TRBV12-3 or TRBV12-4 to TRBJ1-2; D might be TRBD1 (5 bases). This CDR3 comprises 13 residues. V lost 2 bases, J lost 3 bases, and 7 bases lay in between. The CDR3, as DNA: TGTGCCAGCAGTTTAAAGGGGTACTATGGCTACACCTTC. It specifies CASSLKGYYGYTF.